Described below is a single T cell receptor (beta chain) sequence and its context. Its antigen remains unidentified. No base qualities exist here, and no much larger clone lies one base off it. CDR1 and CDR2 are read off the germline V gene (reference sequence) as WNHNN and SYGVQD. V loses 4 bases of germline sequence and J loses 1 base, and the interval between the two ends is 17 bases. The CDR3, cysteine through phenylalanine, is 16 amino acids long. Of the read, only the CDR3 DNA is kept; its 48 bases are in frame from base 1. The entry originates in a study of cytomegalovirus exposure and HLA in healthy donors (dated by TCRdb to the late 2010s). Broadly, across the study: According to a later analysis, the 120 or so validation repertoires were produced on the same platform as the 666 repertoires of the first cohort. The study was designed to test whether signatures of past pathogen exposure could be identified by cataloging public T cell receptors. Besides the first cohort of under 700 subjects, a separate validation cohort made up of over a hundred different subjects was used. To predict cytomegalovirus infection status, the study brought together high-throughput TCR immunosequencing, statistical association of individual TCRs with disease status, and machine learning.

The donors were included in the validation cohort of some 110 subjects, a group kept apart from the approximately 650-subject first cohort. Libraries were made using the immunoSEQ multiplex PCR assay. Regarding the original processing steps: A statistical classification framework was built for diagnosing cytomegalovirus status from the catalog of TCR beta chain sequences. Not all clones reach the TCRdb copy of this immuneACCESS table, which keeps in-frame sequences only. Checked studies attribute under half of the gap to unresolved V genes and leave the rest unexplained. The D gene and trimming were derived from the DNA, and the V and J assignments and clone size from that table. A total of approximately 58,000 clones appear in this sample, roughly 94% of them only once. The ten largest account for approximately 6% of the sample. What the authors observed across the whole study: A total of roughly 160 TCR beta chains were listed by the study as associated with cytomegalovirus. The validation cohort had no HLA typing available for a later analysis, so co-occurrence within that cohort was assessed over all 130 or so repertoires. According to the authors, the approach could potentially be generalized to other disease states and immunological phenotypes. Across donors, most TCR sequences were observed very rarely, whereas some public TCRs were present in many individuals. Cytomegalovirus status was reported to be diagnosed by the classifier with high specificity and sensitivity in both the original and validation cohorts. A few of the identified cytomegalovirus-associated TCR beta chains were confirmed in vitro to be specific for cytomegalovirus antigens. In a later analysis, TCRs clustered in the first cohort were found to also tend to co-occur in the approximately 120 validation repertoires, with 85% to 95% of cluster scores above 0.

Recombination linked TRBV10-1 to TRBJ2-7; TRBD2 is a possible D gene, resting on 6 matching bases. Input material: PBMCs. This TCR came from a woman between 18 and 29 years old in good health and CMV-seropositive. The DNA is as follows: TGCGCCAGCAGTGTGGGGCCAGCGGGTCCTTCCTACGAGCAGTACTTC. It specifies CASSVGPAGPSYEQYF.